This T cell receptor beta chain comes out of a study of CD8 T cells in ankylosing spondylitis. The germline gives CDR1 ENHRY, CDR2 SYGVKD. Trimming removed 3 bases at V and 3 bases at J, with 13 bases between. The CDR3 is made up of 15 amino acids. The study's findings and limits: In the blood and synovial fluid of reactive arthritis, some motif variants had been previously reported. For ankylosing spondylitis blood, a TCR beta motif of about eight highly homologous variants appeared characteristic. Disease-linked clones reportedly showed significant enrichment in matched ankylosing spondylitis synovial fluid. Disease-linked clones bore a CD8+ phenotype and were relatively rare in peripheral blood.

A remark on this clonotype: Its specificity is unknown.

Scientists made TCR beta libraries using quantitative 5'-RACE with molecular barcodes. TCRdb reanalysed the 5' RACE reads using MiXCR and keeps one entry per CDR3 protein. Of 700,000 to 1,000,000 distinct CDR3 sequences in the sample, 12% were seen once. The sequencing sample was made of blood, either unsorted or a sorted T cell fraction (not recorded which). V and J are TRBV10-3 and TRBJ2-3; a possible D gene is TRBD2 (6 bases). The clonotype was recovered from a male donor with ankylosing spondylitis. The CDR3 coding sequence is TGTGCCATCAGTGACGGGGGATTAAGGACAGATACGCAGTATTTT. It is translated as CAISDGGLRTDTQYF.